Listed here is a single TCR beta chain. The data belong to a study of blood T cell repertoires in COVID-19. Study-wide context: Sites across the United States, Italy and Spain contributed samples from acute and convalescent COVID-19. T cells, B-cell-depleted T cells, or PBMCs provided the cDNA or gDNA that served as material.

Per the authors' pipeline: Estimation of nucleated cell counts was performed using reference gene primer amplification. Libraries were prepared by immunoSEQ multiplex PCR; TCRdb keeps only in-frame clonotypes and omits some of them. V and J calls and clone size are those listed in that table; D and trimming were worked out from the DNA. This table has some 35,000 clones, about 91% appearing once. This receptor was obtained from a human donor in a cohort sampled during active COVID-19. Source material: peripheral blood.

The CDR3 is CATSRDRDRGDYGYTF. The CDR3 DNA reads TGTGCCACCAGCAGAGATCGGGACAGGGGAGACTATGGCTACACCTTC. The chain links TRBV15 to TRBJ1-2, with TRBD1 matching 10 bases. The germline CDR1 and CDR2 sequences are LNHNV and YYDKDF (reference sequence). V trimming: 0 bases; J trimming: 3 bases; junction bases outside the gene matches: 4. This CDR3 region has 16 residues. The complete variable domain, with remaining parts taken from reference TRBV15 and TRBJ1-2, reads DAMVIQNPRYQVTQFGKPVTLSCSQTLNHNVMYWYQQKSSQAPKLLFHYYDKDFNNEADTPDNFQSRRPNTSFCFLDIRSPGLGDTAMYLCATSRDRDRGDYGYTFGSGTRLTVV.